These 25 T cell receptor beta chains came from one sample sequenced in a study of blood T cell repertoires in COVID-19. Assay used: immunoSEQ multiplex PCR; TCRdb lists only in-frame clones, some missing. The sample consists of 160,000 or so clones, 70% to 90% of them appearing once. Sequences were obtained from peripheral blood. These receptors were obtained from a man between 60 and 75 years old with acute or convalescent COVID-19.

The chain employs TRBV19 and TRBJ1-2, with TRBD1 matching over 8 bases. Germline values: CDR1 LNHDA, CDR2 SQIVND (reference sequence). Trimming at V came to 6 bases and at J to 8 bases, leaving 5 bases not matched to a gene. This CDR3 is 12 amino acids long. The CDR3 region is CASRTGVGGYTF. The CDR3 DNA follows: TGTGCCAGTAGGACAGGGGTCGGAGGCTACACCTTC. The variable domain in full, completed from reference TRBV19 and TRBJ1-2, reads DGGITQSPKYLFRKEGQNVTLSCEQNLNHDAMYWYRQDPGQGLRLIYYSQIVNDFQKGDIAEGYSVSREKKESFPLTVTSAQKNPTAFYLCASRTGVGGYTFGSGTRLTVV.

V and J are TRBV20-1 and TRBJ2-1; tentatively, D is TRBD1 (6 bases). Trimming removed 3 bases from V and 7 bases from J, with 28 bases in between. Germline V gene sequence: CDR1 DFQATT, CDR2 SNEGSKA (reference sequence). The CDR3 runs to 18 residues. As DNA, the CDR3 is TGCAGTGCTAGTCTTCGGGGCCCGACCCAGGGTAGGGGGAATGAGCAGTTCTTC. As protein: CSASLRGPTQGRGNEQFF.

The genes are TRBV10-2 and TRBJ2-7; tentative D call: TRBD2 (7 bases). Trimming pared 6 bases from V and 3 bases from J, leaving 12 bases between. Germline lookup yields CDR1 WSHSY and CDR2 SAAADI. This CDR3 comprises 13 residues. CDR3 sequence (DNA): TGCGCCAGCAGGGCGGGGGCCCTCTACGAGCAGTACTTC. It codes for CASRAGALYEQYF.

V and J are TRBV2 and TRBJ1-1; 7 nucleotides match TRBD1. Trimming cost V 7 bases and J 6 bases; bases outside gene matches: 8. Germline V CDR1 and CDR2: SNHLY, FYNNEI. The CDR3 loop spans 13 amino acids. CDR3 in DNA: TGTGCCAGCATCCCAGACAGGGTAGCTGAAGCTTTCTTT. It specifies CASIPDRVAEAFF.

The chain combines TRBV5-1 with TRBJ2-5, with TRBD1 as a possible D gene (5 bases). This CDR3 region has 14 residues. In germline, CDR1 is SGHRS, CDR2 YFSETQ. V was trimmed by 2 bases and J by 5 bases, leaving 13 bases between them. The CDR3 DNA is TGCGCCAGCAGCTTTTCCTCAGGGCAGGAGACCCAGTACTTC. It yields the protein CASSFSSGQETQYF.

The rearrangement links TRBV7-8 to TRBJ2-1; 7 bases are a match to TRBD2. Germline CDR1 is SGHVS and CDR2 is FQNEAQ. V lost 0 bases, J lost 6 bases, and 8 bases stayed unmatched. The CDR3 has 16 amino acids. CDR3 residues: CASSLARSGAPNEQFF. The CDR3 region has the DNA TGTGCCAGCAGCTTAGCAAGAAGCGGGGCGCCCAATGAGCAGTTCTTC.

The V and J genes are TRBV5-8 and TRBJ1-4; 9 bases line up with TRBD1. Germline V gives CDR1 SGHTS, CDR2 YDEGEE. With V trimmed by 2 bases and J by 8 bases, 7 bases remained unmatched. This CDR3 has 15 residues. The CDR3, as DNA: TGTGCCAGCAGCTTTAGACAGGGGGAAGAGGAAAAACTGTTTTTT. This gives the protein CASSFRQGEEEKLFF.

The V gene is TRBV6-5, the J gene TRBJ1-5; 9 nucleotides line up with TRBD1. This CDR3 has 14 residues. The V gene's germline CDR1 is MNHEY and CDR2 SVGAGI. Losses at the gene ends were 6 bases for V and 4 bases for J; bases not matched to a gene: 4. CDR3 nucleotide sequence: TGTGCCAGCAGGGCGGACAGGGGAAATCAGCCCCAGCATTTT. Amino acids: CASRADRGNQPQHF.

The chain has TRBV7-9 and TRBJ1-4; 7 bases agree with TRBD1. The CDR3 totals 15 residues. Germline assignment: CDR1 SEHNR and CDR2 FQNEAQ (reference sequence). V shed 5 bases, J shed 2 bases, and the junction held 5 bases outside the gene matches. This CDR3 is CASSLLTGTNEKLFF. The DNA of the CDR3 is TGTGCCAGCAGCCTACTGACAGGGACTAATGAAAAACTGTTTTTT.

The chain links TRBV19 to TRBJ2-7; tentative D call: TRBD2 (6 bases). Germline V gene data show CDR1 as LNHDA and CDR2 as SQIVND (reference sequence). There are 17 residues in the CDR3. Between the trimmed V and J ends, which lost 5 bases and 5 bases, there was a span of 25 bases. DNA for the CDR3: TGTGCCAGTAGTCCACTCCCCGGGTCGCCAGGGAGGAACGAGCAGTACTTC. Residues: CASSPLPGSPGRNEQYF. Full variable domain (rest looked up from reference TRBV19 and TRBJ2-7): DGGITQSPKYLFRKEGQNVTLSCEQNLNHDAMYWYRQDPGQGLRLIYYSQIVNDFQKGDIAEGYSVSREKKESFPLTVTSAQKNPTAFYLCASSPLPGSPGRNEQYFGPGTRLTVT.

This clone was recorded a few times. This rearrangement joins TRBV6-5 to TRBJ1-4; maybe TRBD1 (5 bases). CDR3 size: 16 residues. The V gene's germline CDR1 is MNHEY and CDR2 SVGAGI. Trimming left V 4 bases short and J 8 bases short, with 20 bases between. CDR3 bases: TGTGCCAGCAGTTCACCGGGAGACGGTCAGGGAGAAAAACTGTTTTTT. Its protein is CASSSPGDGQGEKLFF.

V usage is TRBV6-5 and J usage is TRBJ1-1, with D maybe TRBD1 (5 bases). V lost 8 bases and J 5 bases, leaving 12 bases between the germline ends. This CDR3 spans 12 amino acids. Germline V gene sequence: CDR1 MNHEY, CDR2 SVGAGI. The CDR3 DNA reads as TGTGCCAGCGCCCCCGGGGGGACTGAAGCTTTCTTT. It is translated as CASAPGGTEAFF.

The V and J genes are TRBV6-5 and TRBJ1-2, with D uncertain. Per the germline V gene, CDR1 is MNHEY and CDR2 is SVGAGI. The CDR3 spans 14 residues. V dropped 1 base and J dropped 8 bases, with 14 bases sitting between them. This CDR3 is CASSYYGERLGYTF. The CDR3 nucleotides are TGTGCCAGCAGTTACTACGGGGAACGACTCGGCTACACCTTC.

V usage is TRBV19 and J usage is TRBJ2-2; 7 nucleotides line up with TRBD1. V dropped 2 bases and J dropped 1; count of bases not matched to a gene: 1. This CDR3 spans 15 amino acids. Germline values: CDR1 LNHDA, CDR2 SQIVND (reference sequence). The CDR3 region is CASSINRGNTGELFF. The CDR3 DNA reads TGTGCCAGTAGTATAAACAGGGGGAACACCGGGGAGCTGTTTTTT.

This chain uses TRBV5-1 with TRBJ2-7; D unclear. V dropped 1 base and J dropped 5 bases, with 7 bases sitting between them. The CDR3 consists of 12 residues. CDR1 and CDR2 from the germline V gene are SGHRS and YFSETQ. The CDR3 loop reads CASSLPGNEQYF. The CDR3 bases are TGCGCCAGCAGCTTGCCGGGTAACGAGCAGTACTTC.

This clone was recorded once. The chain couples TRBV21-1 to TRBJ1-2; the DNA was not compared with TRBD1, the D call given in the table. TRBV21-1 is flagged as a pseudogene. This CDR3 contains 15 residues. CDR3 bases: TGTGCCAGCAGCAAATGGAGGACAGGGCCGTATGGCTACACCTTC. It yields the protein CASSKWRTGPYGYTF.

CDR3 sequence: CASSALGGTEAFF. The CDR3 nucleotides read TGCGCCAGCAGCGCACTAGGGGGAACTGAAGCTTTCTTT. V gene TRBV5-1 combines with J gene TRBJ1-1, with D perhaps matching TRBD1 (6 bases). V lost 4 bases and J lost 5, with 12 bases in between. Germline values: CDR1 SGHRS, CDR2 YFSETQ. The length of the CDR3 is 13 residues.

The V gene is TRBV19, the J gene TRBJ1-2; 7 bases map to TRBD1. Germline trimming cut 7 bases from V and 3 bases from J; bases unmatched to any gene: 17. The CDR3 is 17 residues long. From germline, CDR1 is LNHDA and CDR2 SQIVND (reference sequence). The CDR3 sequence: CASIPAGTAQNYYGYTF. CDR3 DNA: TGTGCCAGTATCCCGGCCGGGACAGCCCAGAATTACTATGGCTACACCTTC.

The rearrangement uses TRBV7-8 and TRBJ2-3; 9 nucleotides match TRBD2. The length of the CDR3 is 15 residues. The V and J ends lost 5 bases and 0 bases, in that order; junction bases with no gene match: 3. Germline V CDR1 and CDR2: SGHVS, FQNEAQ. DNA for the CDR3: TGTGCCAGCAGCGTGAGCGGGGGGAGCACAGATACGCAGTATTTT. This gives the protein CASSVSGGSTDTQYF.

The rearrangement links TRBV19 to TRBJ1-1; D gene ambiguous. Trimming took off 3 bases at V and 0 bases at J, with 8 bases between the two ends. CDR1 LNHDA and CDR2 SQIVND come from the germline V gene (reference sequence). CDR3 size: 14 residues. The CDR3 DNA is TGTGCCAGTAGTATCTCCGGAGTGAACACTGAAGCTTTCTTT. It is translated as CASSISGVNTEAFF.

The chain joins TRBV27 to TRBJ2-3; TRBD1 is a possible D gene (5 bases). CDR1 is MNHEY and CDR2 is SMNVEV in the germline V gene (reference sequence). V lost 3 bases and J 3 bases, leaving 16 bases between the germline ends. This CDR3 region has 16 residues. CDR3 amino acids: CASSFFRAKGTDTQYF. The DNA for the CDR3 is TGTGCCAGCAGTTTCTTTAGGGCGAAGGGGACAGATACGCAGTATTTT.

This chain connects TRBV7-9 to TRBJ1-2; no clear D. CDR3 length: 13 residues. Trimming removed 2 bases at V and 6 bases at J, with 10 bases between. Per germline, CDR1 SEHNR and CDR2 FQNEAQ (reference sequence). As DNA, the CDR3 is TGTGCCAGCAGCTTAAACATGTTCCATGGCTACACCTTC. Residues: CASSLNMFHGYTF.

V is TRBV19 and J is TRBJ1-2; 8 bases fit TRBD1. Germline V gives CDR1 LNHDA, CDR2 SQIVND (reference sequence). The CDR3 sequence is 18 residues long. Unmatched junction bases numbered 21, after V lost 4 bases and J lost 8 bases. The CDR3 region is CASSTGTLGTGRLGGYTF. Here the CDR3 DNA reads TGTGCCAGTAGTACAGGGACGCTCGGGACAGGTCGACTTGGGGGCTACACCTTC.

This sequence joins TRBV7-2 and TRBJ1-1, with 10 bases lining up with TRBD1. Unmatched junction bases numbered 7, after V lost 4 bases and J lost 5 bases. In germline, CDR1 is SGHTA, CDR2 FQGNSA. This CDR3 contains 15 residues. The CDR3 reads CASSSTGTGDTEAFF. The CDR3 nucleotides are TGTGCCAGCAGCTCCACCGGGACAGGGGATACTGAAGCTTTCTTT.

Concerning this clone: This same CDR3 is encoded by further DNA sequences in the sample. This rearrangement joins TRBV19 to TRBJ2-7, with 8 bases that match TRBD1. The V gene end was trimmed by 3 bases and the J gene end by 3 bases; junction bases not matched to a gene: 1. The CDR3 totals 13 residues. CDR1 LNHDA and CDR2 SQIVND come from the germline V gene (reference sequence). The CDR3 nucleotides read TGTGCCAGTAGTATCGGACAGGGCTACGAGCAGTACTTC. The encoded protein is CASSIGQGYEQYF.